This T cell receptor (beta chain) was recorded in a study of T cell responses to AZD1222 COVID-19 vaccine. Regarding the study as a whole: Reportedly, nearly half of unique spike TCRs recognized epitopes outside B.1.351/B.1.1.7 mutations. It was only after the peak T cell response that any repertoires were sampled. The donors showed a predominance of white British ancestry and of females, with possible underestimation of clonal diversity.

Of note for this clone: Its specificity is not known.

Second-dose intervals of approximately 4 or approximately 12 weeks were pooled. CDR1 LGHNA and CDR2 YSLEER come from the germline V gene. Trimming removed 0 bases from V and 7 bases from J, with 10 bases in between. The CDR3 totals 15 residues. TCRdb's copy holds only in-frame clones and misses some; the assay was immunoSEQ multiplex PCR. The table includes some 100,000 clones, about 94% detected once. This sequence joins TRBV4-3 and TRBJ1-6, with D possibly matching TRBD1 (6 bases). The sequence was obtained from an adult who received the AZD1222 COVID-19 vaccine. The material was peripheral blood, obtained 28 days after the second AZD1222 dose. The CDR3 is CASSQDNRANSPLHF. The CDR3 DNA sequence: TGCGCCAGCAGCCAAGACAACAGGGCAAATTCACCCCTCCACTTT.